This T cell receptor (beta chain) was sequenced for a study of identifying expanded T cells in peripheral blood. This clone showed up just once. What it recognizes is unknown. The CDR3 loop spans 16 amino acids. Germline CDR1 MNHEY, CDR2 SVGAGI. Trimming pared 0 bases from V and 0 bases from J, leaving 12 bases between. Method: immunoSEQ multiplex PCR; TCRdb's copy keeps in-frame clones and lacks some. The sample carries about 80,000 clones, 85% to 90% recorded once. No infections or other immune events were documented during collection. Broader study findings: About 1.2 clones differed between technical replicates, versus approximately 17 and 20 over time. Variance in clone template counts between approximately two-week samples significantly increased with total template count across all healthy donors.

The chain carries TRBV6-5 and TRBJ2-7; D is uncertain. Sequencing was done on a sample of blood. This receptor was identified in a person aged 18 to 70 in good health. CDR3 DNA: TGTGCCAGCAGTTACTCGAGTCGACCTCGCTCCTACGAGCAGTACTTC. Protein sequence: CASSYSSRPRSYEQYF.